The clone carrying this T cell receptor beta chain was picked up a small number of times. Its specificity is unknown. The data stem from a study of CD8 T cells in ankylosing spondylitis. Study-wide results and caveats: In ankylosing spondylitis blood, a motif of roughly 8 highly homologous TCR beta variants appeared characteristic. Past research had described some motif variants in reactive arthritis synovial fluid and blood.

The CDR3 totals 13 residues. Germline CDR1 reads SQVTM; CDR2 reads ANQGSEA. V dropped 2 bases and J dropped 10 bases, with 15 bases sitting between them. With molecular barcodes, quantitative 5'-RACE was used to make the TCR beta libraries. Using its own MiXCR run on the 5' RACE reads, TCRdb lists one record per CDR3 protein. Of roughly 400,000 distinct CDR3 sequences detected, 20% to 25% appear once; the ten largest clones hold 16%. The TCR comes from a male donor with ankylosing spondylitis. The V gene is TRBV29-1, the J gene TRBJ2-4; weak D call: TRBD2 (5 bases). Sequenced material: blood, either unsorted or a sorted T cell fraction (not recorded which). The CDR3 reads CSVEIGRGEIQYF. The CDR3 DNA reads TGCAGCGTTGAAATCGGTCGGGGTGAAATTCAGTACTTC.